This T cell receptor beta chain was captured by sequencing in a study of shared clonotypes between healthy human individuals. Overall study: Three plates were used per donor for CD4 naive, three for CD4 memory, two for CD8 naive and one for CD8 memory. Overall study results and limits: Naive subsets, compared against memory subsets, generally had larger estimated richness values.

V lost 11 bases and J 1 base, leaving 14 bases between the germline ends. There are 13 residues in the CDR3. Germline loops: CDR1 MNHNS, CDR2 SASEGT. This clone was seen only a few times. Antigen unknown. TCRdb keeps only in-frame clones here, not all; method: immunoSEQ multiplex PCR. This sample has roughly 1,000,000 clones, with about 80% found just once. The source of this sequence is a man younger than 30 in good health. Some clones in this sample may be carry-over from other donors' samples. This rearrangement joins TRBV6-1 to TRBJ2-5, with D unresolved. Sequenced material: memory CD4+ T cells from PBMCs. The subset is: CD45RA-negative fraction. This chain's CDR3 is CAFRIAGQETQYF. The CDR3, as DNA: TGTGCCTTTAGGATAGCTGGCCAAGAGACCCAGTACTTC.